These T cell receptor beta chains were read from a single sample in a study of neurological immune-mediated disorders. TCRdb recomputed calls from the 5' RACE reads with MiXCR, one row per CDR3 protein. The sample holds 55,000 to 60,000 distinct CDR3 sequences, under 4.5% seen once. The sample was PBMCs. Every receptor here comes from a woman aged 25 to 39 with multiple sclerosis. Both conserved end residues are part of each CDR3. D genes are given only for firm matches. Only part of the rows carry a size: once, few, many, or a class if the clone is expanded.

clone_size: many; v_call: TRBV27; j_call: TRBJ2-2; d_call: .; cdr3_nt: TGTGCCAGCAGTTTAAACGCCGGGGAGCTGTTTTTT; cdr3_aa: CASSLNAGELFF
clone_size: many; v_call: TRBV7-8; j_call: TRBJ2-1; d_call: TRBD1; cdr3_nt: TGTGCCAGCAGCCCCGGACAGGCCCATGAGCAGTTCTTC; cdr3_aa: CASSPGQAHEQFF
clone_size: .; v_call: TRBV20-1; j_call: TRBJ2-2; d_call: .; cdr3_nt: TGCAGTGCAGGGACTTCCACCGGGGAGCTGTTTTTT; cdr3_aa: CSAGTSTGELFF
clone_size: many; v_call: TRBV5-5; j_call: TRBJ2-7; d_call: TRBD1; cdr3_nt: TGTGCCAGCAGCGTGGGACAGGGTCTCGACGAGCAGTACTTC; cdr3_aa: CASSVGQGLDEQYF
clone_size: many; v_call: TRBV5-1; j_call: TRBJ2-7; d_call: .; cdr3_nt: TGCGCCAGCAGCTTCACTCCCGGGTTCTCCTACGAGCAGTACTTC; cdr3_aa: CASSFTPGFSYEQYF
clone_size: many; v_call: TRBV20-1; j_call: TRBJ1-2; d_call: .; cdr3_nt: TGCAGTGCGGACACCGGGACGGAGGGTTCCTATGGCTACACCTTC; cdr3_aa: CSADTGTEGSYGYTF
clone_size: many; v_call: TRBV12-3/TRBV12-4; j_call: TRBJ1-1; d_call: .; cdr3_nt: TGTGCCAGCGTCACCCGCGGAAACACTGAAGCTTTCTTT; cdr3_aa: CASVTRGNTEAFF
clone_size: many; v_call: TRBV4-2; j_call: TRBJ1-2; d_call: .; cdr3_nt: TGTGCCAGCAGCCAGGGTGACGGGTACGGCTATGGCTACACCTTC; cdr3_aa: CASSQGDGYGYGYTF
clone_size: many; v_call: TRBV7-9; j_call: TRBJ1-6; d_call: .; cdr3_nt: TGTGCCAGCAGCCCCCCGAGTCCCCTCCACTTT; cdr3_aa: CASSPPSPLHF
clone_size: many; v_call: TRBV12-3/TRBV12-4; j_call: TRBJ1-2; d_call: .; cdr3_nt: TGTGCCAGCAGTTTCGGCGGGAGTCTTCCCTACACCTTC; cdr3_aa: CASSFGGSLPYTF
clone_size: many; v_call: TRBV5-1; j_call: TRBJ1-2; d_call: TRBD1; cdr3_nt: TGCGCCAGCACCCCGAGTCCATTACAGGGGGCAACTAACTATGGCTACACCTTC; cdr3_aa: CASTPSPLQGATNYGYTF
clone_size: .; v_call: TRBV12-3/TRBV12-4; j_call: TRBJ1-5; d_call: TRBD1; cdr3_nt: TGTGCCAGCAACATCGGACAGGGAAATCAGCCCCAGAATTTT; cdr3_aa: CASNIGQGNQPQNF
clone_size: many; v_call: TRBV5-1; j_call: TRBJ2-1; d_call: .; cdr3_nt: TGCGCCAGCAGCAACACGGGGCTAGTCAATGAGCAGTTCTTC; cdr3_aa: CASSNTGLVNEQFF
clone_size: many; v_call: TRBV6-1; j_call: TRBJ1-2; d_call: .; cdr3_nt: TGTGCCAGCGCCCCTTCGGACCTAGGGGGATATGGCTACACCTTC; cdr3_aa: CASAPSDLGGYGYTF
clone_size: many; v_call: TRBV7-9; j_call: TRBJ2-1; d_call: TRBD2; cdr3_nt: TGTGCCAGCAGCCGACTAGCGGGAGTAGGCAATGAGCAGTTCTTC; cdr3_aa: CASSRLAGVGNEQFF
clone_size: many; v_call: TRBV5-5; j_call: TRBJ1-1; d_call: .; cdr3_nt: TGTGCCAGCGAGTCCATGAACACTGAAGCTTTCTTT; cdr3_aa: CASESMNTEAFF
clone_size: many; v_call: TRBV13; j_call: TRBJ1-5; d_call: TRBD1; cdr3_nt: TGTGCCAGCAGCTTCAGGGGGACCGGGCCCCAGCATTTT; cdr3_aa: CASSFRGTGPQHF
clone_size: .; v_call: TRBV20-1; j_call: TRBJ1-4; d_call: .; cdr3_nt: TGCAGTGCTAGAGGGCTGGAGGAAAAACTGTTTTTT; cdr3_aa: CSARGLEEKLFF
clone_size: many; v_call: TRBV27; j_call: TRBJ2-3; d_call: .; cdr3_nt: TGTGCCAGCAGTTTTGGGCAGGGGATCGCAGATACGCAGTATTTT; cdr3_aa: CASSFGQGIADTQYF
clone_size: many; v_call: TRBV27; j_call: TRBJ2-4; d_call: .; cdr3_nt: TGTGCCAGCAGTCCCTTGGGTGGGCAAAACATTCAGTACTTC; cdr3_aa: CASSPLGGQNIQYF
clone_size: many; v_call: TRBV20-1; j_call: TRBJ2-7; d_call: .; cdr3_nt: TGCAGTGCGAAACTTAAAGGGGACGAGCAGTACTTC; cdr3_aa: CSAKLKGDEQYF
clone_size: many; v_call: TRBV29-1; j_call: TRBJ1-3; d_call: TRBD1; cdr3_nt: TGCAGCGTTGGGGCGACAGGGGTTGGAAACACCATATATTTT; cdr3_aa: CSVGATGVGNTIYF
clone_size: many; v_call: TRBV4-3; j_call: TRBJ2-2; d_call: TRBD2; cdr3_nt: TGCGCCAGCAGCTGGACTAGCGGTACGAACACCGGGGAGCTGTTTTTT; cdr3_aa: CASSWTSGTNTGELFF
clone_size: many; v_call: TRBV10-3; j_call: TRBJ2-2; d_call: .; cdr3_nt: TGTGCCATCCGAGGGAGTATTCCCGGGGAGCTGTTTTTT; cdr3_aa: CAIRGSIPGELFF
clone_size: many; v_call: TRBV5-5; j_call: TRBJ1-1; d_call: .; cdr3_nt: TGTGCCAGCAGCCCCGGCGGAGGTCGGGTGAACACTGAAGCTTTCTTT; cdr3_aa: CASSPGGGRVNTEAFF
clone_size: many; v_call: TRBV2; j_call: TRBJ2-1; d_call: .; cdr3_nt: TGTGCCAGCAGTGAAATCCTGGGAAATGAGCAGTTCTTC; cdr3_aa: CASSEILGNEQFF
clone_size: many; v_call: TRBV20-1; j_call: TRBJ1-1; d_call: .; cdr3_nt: TGCAGTGCTAGAGATTCTGGACGGAGACTTAACACTGAAGCTTTCTTT; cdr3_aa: CSARDSGRRLNTEAFF
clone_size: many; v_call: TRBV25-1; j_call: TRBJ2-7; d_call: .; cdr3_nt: TGTGCCAGCAGTCCACAGGCGACTAGCTCCTACGAGCAGTACTTC; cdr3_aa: CASSPQATSSYEQYF
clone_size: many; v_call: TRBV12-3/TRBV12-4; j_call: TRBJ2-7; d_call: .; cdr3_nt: TGTGCCAGCAGTTTTGCCGGGGCCGAAGTATATGCGTACTTC; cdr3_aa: CASSFAGAEVYAYF
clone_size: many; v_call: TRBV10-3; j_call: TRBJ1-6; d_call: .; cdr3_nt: TGTGCCATCAGTGAGTCGGGGAGACAGAAATATTCACCCCTCCACTTT; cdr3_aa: CAISESGRQKYSPLHF
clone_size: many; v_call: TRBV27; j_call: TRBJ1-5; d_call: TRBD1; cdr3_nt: TGTGCCAGCAGTCCCAGGACAGGGCTTTACAATCAGCCCCAGCATTTT; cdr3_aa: CASSPRTGLYNQPQHF
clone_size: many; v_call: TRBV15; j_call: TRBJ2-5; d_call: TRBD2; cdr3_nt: TGTGCCACCAGCAGAGATCGGGCTAGCGGGGAGGTAAAGACCCAGTACTTC; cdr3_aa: CATSRDRASGEVKTQYF
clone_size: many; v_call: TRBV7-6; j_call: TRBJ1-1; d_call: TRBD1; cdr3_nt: TGTGCCAGCACGCAACGAACAGGGGGCTTAGTGACTGAAGCTTTCTTT; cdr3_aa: CASTQRTGGLVTEAFF
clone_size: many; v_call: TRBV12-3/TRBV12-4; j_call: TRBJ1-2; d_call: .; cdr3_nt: TGTGCCAGCAGTTTTAAGGACAGCTCCTATGGCTACACCTTC; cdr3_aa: CASSFKDSSYGYTF
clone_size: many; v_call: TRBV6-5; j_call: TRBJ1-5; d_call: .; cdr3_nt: TGTGCCAGCAGCCCCTCGAAGGGGAATCAGCCCCAGCATTTT; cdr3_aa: CASSPSKGNQPQHF
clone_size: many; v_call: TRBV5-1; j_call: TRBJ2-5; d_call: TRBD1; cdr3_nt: TGCGCCAGCAGAGCAGGGGGCGAGGGAATGACCCAGTACTTC; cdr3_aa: CASRAGGEGMTQYF
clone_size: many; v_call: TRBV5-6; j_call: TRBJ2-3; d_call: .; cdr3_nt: TGTGCCAGCAGCTTACTGGAATTTGCAGATACGCAGTATTTT; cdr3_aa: CASSLLEFADTQYF
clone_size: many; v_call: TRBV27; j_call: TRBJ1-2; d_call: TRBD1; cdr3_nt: TGTGCCAGCAGTCCGGGGACAGGGGTTGGCTATGGCTACACCTTC; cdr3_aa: CASSPGTGVGYGYTF
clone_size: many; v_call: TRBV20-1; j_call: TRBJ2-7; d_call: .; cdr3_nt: TGCAGTGCTAATGGGGTGGGCTACGAGCAGTACTTC; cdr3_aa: CSANGVGYEQYF
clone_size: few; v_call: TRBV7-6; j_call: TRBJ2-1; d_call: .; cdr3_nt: TGTGCCAGCGGCCGGGGTTTAGGCTCCTACAATGAGCAGTTCTTC; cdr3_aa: CASGRGLGSYNEQFF
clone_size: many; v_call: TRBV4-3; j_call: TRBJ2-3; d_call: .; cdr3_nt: TGCGCCAGCAGCCAAGACGCGCTAGCCGCAGATACGCAGTATTTT; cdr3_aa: CASSQDALAADTQYF
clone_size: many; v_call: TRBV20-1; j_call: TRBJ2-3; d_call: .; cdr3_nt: TGCAGTGCTGGGACACAAATAAAGCCTACAGATACGCAGTATTTT; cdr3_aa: CSAGTQIKPTDTQYF
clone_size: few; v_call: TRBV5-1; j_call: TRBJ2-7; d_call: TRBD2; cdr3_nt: TGCGCCAGCAGCTCGACTAGCGGGGTAGAGCAGTACTTC; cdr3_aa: CASSSTSGVEQYF
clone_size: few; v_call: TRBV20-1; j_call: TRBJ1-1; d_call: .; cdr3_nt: TGCAGTGCTAGTGCCGGACAGTGGAACACTGAAGCTTTCTTT; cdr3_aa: CSASAGQWNTEAFF
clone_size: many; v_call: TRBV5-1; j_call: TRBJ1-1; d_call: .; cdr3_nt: TGCGCCAGCAGCTTGTACAGGTACACTGAAGCTTTCTTT; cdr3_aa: CASSLYRYTEAFF
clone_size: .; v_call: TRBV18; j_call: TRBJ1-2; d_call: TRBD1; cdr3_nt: TGTGCCAGCTCACCCCACGCAGGGGGAGGCTACACCTTC; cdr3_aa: CASSPHAGGGYTF
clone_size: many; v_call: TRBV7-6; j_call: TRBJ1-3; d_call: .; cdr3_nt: TGTGCCAGCAGTACAGGGAGCCGAAACACCATATATTTT; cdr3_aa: CASSTGSRNTIYF
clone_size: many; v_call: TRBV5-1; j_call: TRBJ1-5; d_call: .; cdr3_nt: TGCGCCAGCAGCTTAGAGGGGGGCAATCAGCCCCAGAATTTT; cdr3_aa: CASSLEGGNQPQNF